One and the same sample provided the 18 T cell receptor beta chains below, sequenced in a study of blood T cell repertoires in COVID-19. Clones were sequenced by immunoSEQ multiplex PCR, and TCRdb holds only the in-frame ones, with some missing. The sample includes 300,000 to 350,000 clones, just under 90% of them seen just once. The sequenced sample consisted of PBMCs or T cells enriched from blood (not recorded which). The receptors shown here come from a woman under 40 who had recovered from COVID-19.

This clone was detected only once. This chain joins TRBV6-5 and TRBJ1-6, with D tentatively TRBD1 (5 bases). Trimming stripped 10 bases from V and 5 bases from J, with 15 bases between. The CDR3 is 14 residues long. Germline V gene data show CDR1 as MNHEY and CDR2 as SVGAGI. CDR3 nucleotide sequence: TGTGCCATCCGTTGGACACAGGATAATTCACCCCTCCACTTT. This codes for CAIRWTQDNSPLHF.

The CDR3, as DNA: TGTGCCAGCACTAAACAGGGCATGAACACTGAAGCTTTCTTT. Its protein product is CASTKQGMNTEAFF. The chain is built from TRBV27 and TRBJ1-1; D might be TRBD1 (6 bases). CDR1 MNHEY and CDR2 SMNVEV come from the germline V gene (reference sequence). CDR3 length: 14 residues. Trimming took off 7 bases at V and 0 bases at J, with 12 bases between the two ends.

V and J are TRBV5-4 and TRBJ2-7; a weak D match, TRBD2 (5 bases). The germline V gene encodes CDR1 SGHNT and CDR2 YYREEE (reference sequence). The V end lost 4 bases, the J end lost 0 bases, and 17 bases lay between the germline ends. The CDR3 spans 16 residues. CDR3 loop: CASSRPAGESSYEQYF. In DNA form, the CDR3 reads TGTGCCAGCAGCCGACCGGCCGGGGAGAGCTCCTACGAGCAGTACTTC. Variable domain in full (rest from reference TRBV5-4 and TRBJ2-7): ETGVTQSPTHLIKTRGQQVTLRCSSQSGHNTVSWYQQALGQGPQFIFQYYREEENGRGNFPPRFSGLQFPNYSSELNVNALELDDSALYLCASSRPAGESSYEQYFGPGTRLTVT.

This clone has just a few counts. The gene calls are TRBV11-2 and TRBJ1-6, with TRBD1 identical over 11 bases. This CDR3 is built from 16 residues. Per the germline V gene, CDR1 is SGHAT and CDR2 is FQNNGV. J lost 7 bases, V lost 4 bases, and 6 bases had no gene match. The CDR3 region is CASSSGGQGENSPLHF. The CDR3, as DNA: TGTGCCAGCAGCTCGGGGGGACAGGGGGAAAATTCACCCCTCCACTTT.

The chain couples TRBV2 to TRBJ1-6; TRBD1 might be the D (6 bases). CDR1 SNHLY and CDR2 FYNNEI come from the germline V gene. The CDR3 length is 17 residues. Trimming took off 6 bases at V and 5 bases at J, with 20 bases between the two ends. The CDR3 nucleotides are TGTGCCAGCAGCGGACGACGGACAGCTTTTGATAATTCACCCCTCCACTTT. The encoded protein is CASSGRRTAFDNSPLHF. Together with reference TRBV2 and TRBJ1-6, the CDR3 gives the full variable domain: EPEVTQTPSHQVTQMGQEVILRCVPISNHLYFYWYRQILGQKVEFLVSFYNNEISEKSEIFDDQFSVERPDGSNFTLKIRSTKLEDSAMYFCASSGRRTAFDNSPLHFGNGTRLTVT.

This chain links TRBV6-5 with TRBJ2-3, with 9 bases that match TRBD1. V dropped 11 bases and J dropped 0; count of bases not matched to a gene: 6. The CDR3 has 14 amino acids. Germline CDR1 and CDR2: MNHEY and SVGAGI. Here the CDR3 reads CAGGTGQSTDTQYF. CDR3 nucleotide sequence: TGTGCCGGCGGGACAGGGCAAAGCACAGATACGCAGTATTTT.

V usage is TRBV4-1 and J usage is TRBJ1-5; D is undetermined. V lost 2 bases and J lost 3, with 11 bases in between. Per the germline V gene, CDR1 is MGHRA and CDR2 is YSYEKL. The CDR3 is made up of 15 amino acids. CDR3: CASSQSASFNQPQHF. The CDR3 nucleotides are TGCGCCAGCAGCCAATCCGCTAGCTTCAATCAGCCCCAGCATTTT.

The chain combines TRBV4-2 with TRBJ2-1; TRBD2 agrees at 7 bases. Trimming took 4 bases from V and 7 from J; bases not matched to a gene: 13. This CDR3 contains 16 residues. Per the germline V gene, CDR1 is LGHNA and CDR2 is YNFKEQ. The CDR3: CASSPHPGEGQNEQFF. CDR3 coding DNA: TGTGCCAGCAGCCCTCACCCGGGGGAGGGCCAGAATGAGCAGTTCTTC.

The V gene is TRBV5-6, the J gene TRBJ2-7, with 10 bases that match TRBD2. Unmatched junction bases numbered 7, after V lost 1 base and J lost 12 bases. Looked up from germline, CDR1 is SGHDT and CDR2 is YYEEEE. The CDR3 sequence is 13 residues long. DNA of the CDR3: TGTGCCAGCAGCTTGAACCTAGCGGGAGTCGTGTACTTC. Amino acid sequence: CASSLNLAGVVYF.

CDR3 in DNA: TGTGCCAGCAGCCAGAGGACTAGCGGCGCCAAAAACATTCAGTACTTC. Translating it yields CASSQRTSGAKNIQYF. The rearrangement uses TRBV11-2 and TRBJ2-4, with 10 bases fitting TRBD2. This CDR3 has 16 residues. Germline V gene data show CDR1 as SGHAT and CDR2 as FQNNGV. With V trimmed by 5 bases and J by 1 base, 5 bases remained unmatched. The variable domain in full, with the rest retrieved from reference TRBV11-2 and TRBJ2-4, is EAGVAQSPRYKIIEKRQSVAFWCNPISGHATLYWYQQILGQGPKLLIQFQNNGVVDDSQLPKDRFSAERLKGVDSTLKIQPAKLEDSAVYLCASSQRTSGAKNIQYFGAGTRLSVL.

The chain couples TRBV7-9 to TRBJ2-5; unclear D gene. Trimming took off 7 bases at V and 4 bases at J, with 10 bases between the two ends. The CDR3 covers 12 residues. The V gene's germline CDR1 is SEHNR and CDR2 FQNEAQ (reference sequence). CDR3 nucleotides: TGTGCCAGCACGGTGGAGCGAGAGACCCAGTACTTC. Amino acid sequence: CASTVERETQYF.

CDR3 coding DNA: TGTGCCAGCAGCTTGGCCACGGGACAGGGGGCCTATGAGCAGTTCTTC. Protein sequence: CASSLATGQGAYEQFF. The chain joins TRBV5-4 to TRBJ2-1; the match to TRBD1 covers 12 bases. Germline trimming cut 0 bases from V and 8 bases from J; bases unmatched to any gene: 6. The CDR3 sequence is 16 residues long. Looked up from germline, CDR1 is SGHNT and CDR2 is YYREEE (reference sequence). Full variable domain (remainder filled in from reference TRBV5-4 and TRBJ2-1): ETGVTQSPTHLIKTRGQQVTLRCSSQSGHNTVSWYQQALGQGPQFIFQYYREEENGRGNFPPRFSGLQFPNYSSELNVNALELDDSALYLCASSLATGQGAYEQFFGPGTRLTVL.

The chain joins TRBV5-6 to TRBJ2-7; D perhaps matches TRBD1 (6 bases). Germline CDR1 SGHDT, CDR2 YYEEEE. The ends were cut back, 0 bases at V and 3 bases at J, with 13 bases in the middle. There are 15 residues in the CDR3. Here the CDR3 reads CASSLGSGALYEQYF. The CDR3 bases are TGTGCCAGCAGCTTGGGCTCAGGGGCCCTCTACGAGCAGTACTTC.

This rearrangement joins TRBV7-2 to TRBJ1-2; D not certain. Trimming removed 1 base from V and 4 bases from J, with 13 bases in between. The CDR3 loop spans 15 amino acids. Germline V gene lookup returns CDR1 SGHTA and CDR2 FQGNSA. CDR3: CASSLGTVSGYGYTF. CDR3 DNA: TGTGCCAGCAGCTTAGGTACGGTTTCAGGCTATGGCTACACCTTC.

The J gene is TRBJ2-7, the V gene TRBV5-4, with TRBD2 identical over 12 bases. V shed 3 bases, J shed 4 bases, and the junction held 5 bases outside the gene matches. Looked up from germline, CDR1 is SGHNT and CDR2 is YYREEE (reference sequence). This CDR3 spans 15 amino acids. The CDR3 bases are TGTGCCAGCAGCTCAACCGGGACTAGCGGGTACGAGCAGTACTTC. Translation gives CASSSTGTSGYEQYF.

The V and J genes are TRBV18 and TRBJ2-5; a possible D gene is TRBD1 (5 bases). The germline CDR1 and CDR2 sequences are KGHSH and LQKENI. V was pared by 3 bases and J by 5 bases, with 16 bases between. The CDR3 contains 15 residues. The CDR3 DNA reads TGTGCCAGCTCACCCCGACAGAGCCTCCCTGAGACCCAGTACTTC. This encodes CASSPRQSLPETQYF.

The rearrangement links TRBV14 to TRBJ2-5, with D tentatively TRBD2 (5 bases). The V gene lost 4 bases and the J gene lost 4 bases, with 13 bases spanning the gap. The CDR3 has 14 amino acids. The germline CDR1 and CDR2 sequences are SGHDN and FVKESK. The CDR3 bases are TGTGCCAGCAGCCGAATTGACGGGGTAGAGACCCAGTACTTC. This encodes CASSRIDGVETQYF.

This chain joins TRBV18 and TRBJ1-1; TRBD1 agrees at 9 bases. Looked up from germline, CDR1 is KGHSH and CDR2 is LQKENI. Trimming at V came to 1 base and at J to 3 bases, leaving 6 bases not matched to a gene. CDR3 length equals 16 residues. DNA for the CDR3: TGTGCCAGCTCACCACGTGTGGGACAGGGAGACACTGAAGCTTTCTTT. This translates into CASSPRVGQGDTEAFF.